This TCR beta chain was identified in a study of patients and donors after allogeneic stem cell transplantation. TCRdb processed the RT-PCR reads anew with MiXCR; each CDR3 protein has one entry. Among 150,000 to 200,000 distinct CDR3 sequences listed, 25% to 35% were seen once. This CDR3 contains 16 residues. V was shortened by 4 bases and J by 0 bases, with 16 bases between the two germline ends. In germline, CDR1 is SGHRS, CDR2 YFSETQ. The chain uses TRBV5-1 and TRBJ2-5, with a tentative D call TRBD2 (5 bases). Sequencing was carried out using blood, either unsorted or a sorted T cell fraction (not recorded which). This TCR was recovered from a human donor who was either an allogeneic HSCT recipient or a stem cell or donor lymphocyte infusion donor (not recorded which). It is not recorded whose cells these are; they may come from a transplant donor. The CDR3 DNA is TGCGCCAGCAGCCTTACACTGACGGGGTACCAAGAGACCCAGTACTTC. Amino acids: CASSLTLTGYQETQYF.